These 30 T cell receptor beta chains originate from one sample sequenced in a study of Ad26.COV2.S vaccination and SARS-CoV-2 variants. Specified treatment: some 20 received Ad26.COV2.S at low or high dose, single or two shots; about 5 received placebo; per-sample allocation not given. Each sample was drawn 63 days after the first injection (of vaccine or placebo). Assay used: immunoSEQ multiplex PCR; TCRdb lists only in-frame clones, some missing. The data contain roughly 320,000 clones, around 87% of them singletons. Sequenced here: peripheral blood, sampled in a trial of Ad26.COV2.S vaccine versus placebo. These receptor sequences come from a person between 18 and 65 years old who received the Ad26.COV2.S COVID-19 vaccine or a placebo.

This chain connects TRBV9 to TRBJ1-1, with D uncertain. Germline loops: CDR1 SGDLS, CDR2 YYNGEE. The CDR3 covers 14 residues. Trimming took off 0 bases at V and 1 base at J, with 7 bases between the two ends. The CDR3 reads CASSVGPENTEAFF. The CDR3 coding sequence is TGTGCCAGCAGCGTAGGTCCGGAGAACACTGAAGCTTTCTTT. Together with reference TRBV9 and TRBJ1-1, the CDR3 gives the full variable domain: DSGVTQTPKHLITATGQRVTLRCSPRSGDLSVYWYQQSLDQGLQFLIQYYNGEERAKGNILERFSAQQFPDLHSELNLSSLELGDSALYFCASSVGPENTEAFFGQGTRLTVV.

CDR3 sequence: CSASEGQGGEKLFF. The DNA of the CDR3 is TGCAGTGCTAGTGAGGGGCAGGGTGGCGAAAAACTGTTTTTT. The V call is TRBV20-1, the J call TRBJ1-4, with D maybe TRBD1 (5 bases). The germline CDR1 and CDR2 sequences are DFQATT and SNEGSKA (reference sequence). V lost 3 bases and J 8 bases, leaving 16 bases between the germline ends. CDR3 length equals 14 residues.

Of note for this clone: The limits of the CDR3 on the DNA are not certain, so only TCRdb's listed CDR3 is given. This CDR3 reads CAWGTGATLYF. The V and J genes are TRBV30 and TRBJ1-3. The CDR3 adds up to 11 amino acids, both ends counted. Germline V CDR1 and CDR2: GTSNPN, SVGIG (reference sequence).

The genes are TRBV4-2 and TRBJ2-1; D call uncertain. Trimming removed 0 bases at V and 1 base at J, with 16 bases between. This CDR3 is 18 amino acids long. Germline V gene lookup returns CDR1 LGHNA and CDR2 YNFKEQ. The CDR3 DNA follows: TGTGCCAGCAGCCAAGATTTGGACCCCCCGCCGTCCTACAATGAGCAGTTCTTC. Amino acids: CASSQDLDPPPSYNEQFF.

The V call is TRBV15, the J call TRBJ1-2; TRBD1 agrees at 9 bases. The CDR3 runs 14 residues. The germline gives CDR1 LNHNV, CDR2 YYDKDF (reference sequence). Trimming cost V 3 bases and J 6 bases; bases outside gene matches: 5. This CDR3 reads CATSSWDRVDGYTF. DNA for the CDR3: TGTGCCACCAGCAGTTGGGACAGGGTTGATGGCTACACCTTC.

The V and J genes are TRBV5-4 and TRBJ1-4; no reliable D call. This CDR3 is 15 amino acids long. Germline V gene lookup returns CDR1 SGHNT and CDR2 YYREEE (reference sequence). Trimming shortened V by 4 bases and J by 7 bases, and 17 bases separated the two germline ends. The CDR3 protein is CASSRGDEIGEKLFF. In DNA, the CDR3 is TGTGCCAGCAGCCGGGGAGACGAGATTGGTGAAAAACTGTTTTTT.

The chain carries TRBV4-2 and TRBJ1-2; D is possibly TRBD1 (6 bases). This CDR3 is 15 amino acids long. Germline CDR1 reads LGHNA; CDR2 reads YNFKEQ. V was shortened by 0 bases and J by 2 bases, with 10 bases between the two germline ends. CDR3: CASSQDRTVNYGYTF. The DNA of the CDR3 is TGTGCCAGCAGCCAAGACCGGACAGTGAACTATGGCTACACCTTC.

This clone was recorded many times. The same CDR3 arises from other DNA sequences in this sample as well. The chain has TRBV3-1 (or the pseudogene TRBV3-2) and TRBJ1-1, with D unresolved. V dropped 1 base and J dropped 1 base, with 7 bases sitting between them. CDR1 and CDR2 from the germline V gene are LGHDT and YNNKEL (reference sequence). The CDR3 covers 14 residues. The CDR3 sequence is CASSQVSRNTEAFF. The DNA for the CDR3 is TGTGCCAGCAGCCAAGTTTCCAGGAACACTGAAGCTTTCTTT.

About this clone: Other DNA sequences of this sample code for an identical CDR3. The chain links TRBV3-1 (or the pseudogene TRBV3-2) to TRBJ1-6; possible D gene TRBD1, 5 bases. The length of the CDR3 is 15 residues. CDR1 is LGHDT and CDR2 is YNNKEL in the germline V gene (reference sequence). V lost 0 bases, J lost 9 bases, and 12 bases lay in between. CDR3 nucleotide sequence: TGTGCCAGCAGCCAAGATTGGACAACAAGTTCACCCCTCCACTTT. Protein: CASSQDWTTSSPLHF.

This chain links TRBV18 with TRBJ1-5; 8 bases align to TRBD1. This CDR3 is 17 amino acids long. V lost 5 bases and J lost 7; bases outside the gene matches: 16. The germline gives CDR1 KGHSH, CDR2 LQKENI. CDR3 region: CASSSDLQQGGEQPQHF. CDR3 in DNA: TGTGCCAGCTCATCCGACCTCCAACAGGGGGGGGAACAGCCCCAGCATTTT.

This chain links TRBV14 with TRBJ2-2, with 9 bases matching TRBD2. V lost 3 bases, J lost 6 bases, and 5 bases stayed unmatched. Germline lookup yields CDR1 SGHDN and CDR2 FVKESK. CDR3 length equals 15 residues. CDR3 sequence reads: CASSQGTSSAGELFF. CDR3 sequence (DNA): TGTGCCAGCAGCCAGGGGACTAGCTCCGCCGGGGAGCTGTTTTTT.

The chain recombines TRBV15 with TRBJ2-1; no clear D gene. The CDR3 has 12 residues. Per germline, CDR1 LNHNV and CDR2 YYDKDF (reference sequence). V was shortened by 0 bases and J by 10 bases, with 7 bases between the two germline ends. The CDR3 nucleotides are TGTGCCACCAGCAGAGATCAGTGGGAGCAGTTCTTC. It encodes CATSRDQWEQFF.

The chain carries TRBV6-4 and TRBJ2-3; 12 nucleotides agree with TRBD2. With 5 bases clipped from V and 0 bases from J, the junction kept 9 bases outside the gene matches. The germline CDR1 and CDR2 sequences are MRHNA and SNTAGT. This CDR3 contains 18 residues. The CDR3 DNA reads as TGTGCCAGCAGTCCAAGACTAGCGGGGGAGATTAGCACAGATACGCAGTATTTT. Translated, it gives CASSPRLAGEISTDTQYF.

J is TRBJ2-4 and V is TRBV4-3, with a tentative D call TRBD1 (6 bases). The CDR3 is 15 residues long. Trimming stripped 0 bases from V and 2 bases from J, with 8 bases between. Germline values: CDR1 LGHNA, CDR2 YSLEER. CDR3 amino acids: CASSQDRGSKNIQYF. The CDR3, as DNA: TGCGCCAGCAGCCAAGACAGGGGATCCAAAAACATTCAGTACTTC.

This clone was seen a handful of times. The chain couples TRBV12-5 to TRBJ1-1, with D hard to call. Germline values: CDR1 LGHNT, CDR2 FRNRAP. Trimming took 1 base from V and 1 from J, leaving 4 bases between them. The CDR3 extends over 13 amino acids. The CDR3 loop is CASGLEENTEAFF. In nucleotides, the CDR3 is TGTGCTAGTGGTTTGGAAGAGAACACTGAAGCTTTCTTT.

The chain carries TRBV6-6 and TRBJ1-5; D gene unclear. This CDR3 is 13 amino acids long. Germline lookup yields CDR1 MNHNY and CDR2 SVGAGI (reference sequence). V was cut by 7 bases and J by 5 bases, with 12 bases left in between. CDR3 coding DNA: TGTGCCAGCACCCTGGCGACCGATCAGCCCCAGCATTTT. It specifies CASTLATDQPQHF.

This chain joins TRBV7-9 and TRBJ2-3; D ambiguous. With 11 bases removed from V and 6 bases from J, the gap between germline ends came to 3 bases. The CDR3 extends over 8 amino acids. The germline V gene has CDR1 SEHNR and CDR2 FQNEAQ (reference sequence). CDR3 sequence reads: CAGDTQYF. The CDR3 DNA follows: TGTGCCGGCGATACGCAGTATTTT.

This clone is a singleton in its sample. The chain couples TRBV6-5 to TRBJ2-5; tentatively, D is TRBD1 (5 bases). This CDR3 is built from 13 residues. V lost 6 bases, J lost 4 bases, and 12 bases lay in between. The germline V gene encodes CDR1 MNHEY and CDR2 SVGAGI. CDR3 DNA: TGTGCCAGCAGCCTTGACAGTTTAGAGACCCAGTACTTC. Translation gives CASSLDSLETQYF.

The rearrangement joins TRBV6-6 to TRBJ2-1; D is perhaps TRBD2 (6 bases). Per germline, CDR1 MNHNY and CDR2 SVGAGI (reference sequence). The CDR3 loop spans 12 amino acids. The CDR3 nucleotides are TGTGGTGTTAGCGGAGCCTACAATGAGCAGTTCTTC. Residues: CGVSGAYNEQFF.

The chain is built from TRBV29-1 and TRBJ2-5; D unclear. The germline CDR1 and CDR2 sequences are SQVTM and ANQGSEA. The V and J ends lost 1 base and 9 bases respectively, with 9 bases between them. This CDR3 region has 11 residues. The CDR3: CSVEAPGAQYF. CDR3 nucleotide sequence: TGCAGCGTTGAAGCACCTGGGGCCCAGTACTTC. Supplemented by reference TRBV29-1 and TRBJ2-5, the full variable domain reads SAVISQKPSRDICQRGTSLTIQCQVDSQVTMMFWYRQQPGQSLTLIATANQGSEATYESGFVIDKFPISRPNLTFSTLTVSNMSPEDSSIYLCSVEAPGAQYFGPGTRLLVL.

The J gene is TRBJ1-5, the V gene TRBV10-1; D is perhaps TRBD1 (6 bases). The CDR3 contains 14 residues. Germline loops: CDR1 WNHNN, CDR2 SYGVQD (reference sequence). V was shortened by 10 bases and J by 0 bases, with 13 bases between the two germline ends. CDR3: CATWDNHSNQPQHF. CDR3 nucleotide sequence: TGCGCCACCTGGGACAACCATAGCAATCAGCCCCAGCATTTT.

V is TRBV6-5 and J is TRBJ2-7; D unclear. The CDR3 contains 14 residues. The V and J ends lost 6 bases and 0 bases respectively, with 12 bases between them. Germline CDR1 MNHEY, CDR2 SVGAGI. The CDR3 DNA sequence: TGTGCCAGCAGCGCGAGCAGGAACTCCTACGAGCAGTACTTC. Translating it yields CASSASRNSYEQYF.

This clone occurred a few times. The chain uses TRBV4-1 and TRBJ2-7; a possible D gene is TRBD1 (5 bases). In germline, CDR1 is MGHRA, CDR2 YSYEKL. Trimming shortened V by 5 bases and J by 5 bases, and 19 bases separated the two germline ends. The CDR3 consists of 15 residues. CDR3 region: CASSSPLGRAHEQYF. The CDR3 DNA is TGCGCCAGCAGCTCTCCTTTAGGCAGGGCCCACGAGCAGTACTTC.

This clone showed up just once. The chain carries TRBV19 and TRBJ1-5; tentative D call: TRBD1 (6 bases). V lost 3 bases and J lost 3, with 15 bases in between. The V gene's germline CDR1 is LNHDA and CDR2 SQIVND (reference sequence). The CDR3 consists of 16 residues. The CDR3 coding sequence is TGTGCCAGTAGTATTCGACAGGAGTCCCTCAATCAGCCCCAGCATTTT. Its protein is CASSIRQESLNQPQHF.

The chain recombines TRBV21-1 with TRBJ2-1; TRBD1 is taken as the D call from the table, unchecked against the DNA. TRBV21-1 is termed a pseudogene. The CDR3 spans 18 residues. The CDR3: CASSKATGTDNTYNEQFF. Here the CDR3 DNA reads TGTGCCAGCAGCAAGGCGACCGGGACAGACAATACCTACAATGAGCAGTTCTTC.

Of note for this clone: This same CDR3 is encoded by further DNA sequences in the sample. The rearrangement links TRBV6-2 or TRBV6-3 to TRBJ2-7; possible D gene TRBD2, 5 bases. CDR1 is MNHEY, CDR2 SVGEGT, per germline. The CDR3 covers 11 residues. V lost 2 bases to trimming and J lost 6 bases, with 5 bases between them. This chain's CDR3 is CASSYAGEQYF. CDR3 nucleotide sequence: TGTGCCAGCAGTTACGCGGGCGAGCAGTACTTC.

The chain has TRBV7-2 and TRBJ1-2, with a tentative D call TRBD1 (5 bases). The CDR3 loop spans 14 amino acids. Looked up from germline, CDR1 is SGHTA and CDR2 is FQGNSA. V lost 2 bases to trimming and J lost 4 bases, with 11 bases between them. CDR3 loop: CASSLLAGTYGYTF. In DNA, the CDR3 is TGTGCCAGCAGCTTATTAGCAGGGACCTATGGCTACACCTTC.

The chain employs TRBV6-2 or TRBV6-3 and TRBJ1-4; tentatively, D is TRBD1 (6 bases). V dropped 0 bases and J dropped 7 bases, with 12 bases sitting between them. The CDR3 consists of 15 residues. The V gene's germline CDR1 is MNHEY and CDR2 SVGEGT. Here the CDR3 reads CASSYSGAFREKLFF. In nucleotides, the CDR3 is TGTGCCAGCAGTTACTCGGGGGCGTTCCGTGAAAAACTGTTTTTT.

The gene calls are TRBV9 and TRBJ2-7; D is perhaps TRBD1 (6 bases). Trimming pared 2 bases from V and 4 bases from J, leaving 10 bases between. Germline loops: CDR1 SGDLS, CDR2 YYNGEE. The CDR3 length is 13 residues. This CDR3 is CASSVRGGYEQYF. The CDR3 coding sequence is TGTGCCAGCAGCGTTCGAGGGGGTTACGAGCAGTACTTC.

The chain couples TRBV7-2 to TRBJ1-2; 7 bases align to TRBD1. The CDR3 runs 15 residues. J gave up 4 bases and V 2 bases, and 7 bases lay outside the gene matches. The V gene's germline CDR1 is SGHTA and CDR2 FQGNSA. For the CDR3, the DNA is TGTGCCAGCAGCTTAAGGGACAGTCCACTCTATGGCTACACCTTC. It encodes CASSLRDSPLYGYTF.